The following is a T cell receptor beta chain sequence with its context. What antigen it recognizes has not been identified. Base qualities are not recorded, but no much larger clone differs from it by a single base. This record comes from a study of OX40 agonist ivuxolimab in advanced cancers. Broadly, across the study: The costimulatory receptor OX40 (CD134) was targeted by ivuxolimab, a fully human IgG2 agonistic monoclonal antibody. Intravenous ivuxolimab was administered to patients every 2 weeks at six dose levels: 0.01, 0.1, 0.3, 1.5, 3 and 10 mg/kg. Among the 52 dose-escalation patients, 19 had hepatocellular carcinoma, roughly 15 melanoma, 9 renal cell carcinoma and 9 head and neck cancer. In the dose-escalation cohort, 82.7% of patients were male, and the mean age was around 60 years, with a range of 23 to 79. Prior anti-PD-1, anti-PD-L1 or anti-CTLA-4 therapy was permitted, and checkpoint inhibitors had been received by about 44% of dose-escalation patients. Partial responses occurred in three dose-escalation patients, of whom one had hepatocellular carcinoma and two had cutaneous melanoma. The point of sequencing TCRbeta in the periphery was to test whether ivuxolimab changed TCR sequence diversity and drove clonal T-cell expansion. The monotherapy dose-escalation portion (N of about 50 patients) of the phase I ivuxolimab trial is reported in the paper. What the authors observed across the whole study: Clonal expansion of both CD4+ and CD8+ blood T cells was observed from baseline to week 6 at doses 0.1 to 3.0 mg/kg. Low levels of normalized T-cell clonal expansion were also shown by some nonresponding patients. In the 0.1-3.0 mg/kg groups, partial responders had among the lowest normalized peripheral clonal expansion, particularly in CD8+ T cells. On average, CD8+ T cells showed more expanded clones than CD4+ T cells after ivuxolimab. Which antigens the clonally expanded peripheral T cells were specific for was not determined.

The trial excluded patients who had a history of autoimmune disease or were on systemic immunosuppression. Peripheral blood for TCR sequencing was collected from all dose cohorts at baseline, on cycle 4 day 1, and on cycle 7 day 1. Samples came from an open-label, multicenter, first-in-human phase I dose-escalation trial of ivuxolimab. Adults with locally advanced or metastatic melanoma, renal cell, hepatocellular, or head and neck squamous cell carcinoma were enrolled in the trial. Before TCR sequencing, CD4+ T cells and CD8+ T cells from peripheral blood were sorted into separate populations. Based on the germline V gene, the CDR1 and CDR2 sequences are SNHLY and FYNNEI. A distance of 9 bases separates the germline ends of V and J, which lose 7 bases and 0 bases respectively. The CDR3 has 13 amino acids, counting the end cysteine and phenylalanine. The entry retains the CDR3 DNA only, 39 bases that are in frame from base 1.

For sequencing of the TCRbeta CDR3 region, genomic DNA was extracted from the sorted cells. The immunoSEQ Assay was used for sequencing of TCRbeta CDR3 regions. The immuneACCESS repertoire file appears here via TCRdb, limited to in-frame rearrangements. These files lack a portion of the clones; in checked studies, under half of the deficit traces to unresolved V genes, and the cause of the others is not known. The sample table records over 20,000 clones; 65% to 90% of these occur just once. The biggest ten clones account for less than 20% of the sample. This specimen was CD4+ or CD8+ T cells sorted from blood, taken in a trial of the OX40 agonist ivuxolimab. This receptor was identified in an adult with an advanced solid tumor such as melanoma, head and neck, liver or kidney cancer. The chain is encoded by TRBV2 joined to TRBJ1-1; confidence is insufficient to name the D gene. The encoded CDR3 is CASTKAVNTEAFF. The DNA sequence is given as TGTGCCAGCACCAAGGCTGTGAACACTGAAGCTTTCTTT.